This T cell receptor (beta chain) stems from a study of cytomegalovirus exposure and HLA in healthy donors. PCR amplification relied on 60 Vbeta primers (plus 13 Jbeta primers). Sequenced by immunoSEQ multiplex PCR; TCRdb stores in-frame clones only, minus some. The sample lists about 95,000 clones, around 70% occurring once. The CDR3 contains 15 residues. Trimming removed 2 bases from V and 2 bases from J; junction bases left unmatched: 4. Germline CDR1 is SEHNR and CDR2 is FQNEAQ (reference sequence). This TCR came from a woman aged 50 to 60 in good health and CMV-seropositive. The source material was PBMCs. The chain joins TRBV7-9 to TRBJ2-7; TRBD1 matches 9 bases. This chain's CDR3 is CASSLMGQGTYEQYF. CDR3 bases: TGTGCCAGCAGCTTAATGGGACAGGGAACCTACGAGCAGTACTTC.